Each of the 9 T cell receptor beta chains below was sequenced from the same sample in a study of shared clonotypes between healthy human individuals. The repertoire was sequenced with immunoSEQ multiplex PCR; TCRdb's copy has only in-frame clones and lacks some. The sample lists over 800,000 clones; 80% to 95% were seen once. Cells designated naive CD8 were CD45RO-negative and were positively selected for CCR7, with terminally differentiated effector memory CD45RA+ cells excluded. The sample consisted of naive CD8+ T cells sorted from blood. The receptors stem from a man younger than 40 in good health.

V usage is TRBV5-6 and J usage is TRBJ1-3; tentatively, D is TRBD1 (6 bases). The CDR3 length is 16 residues. V lost 0 bases to trimming and J lost 0 bases, with 10 bases between them. Per the germline V gene, CDR1 is SGHDT and CDR2 is YYEEEE. The CDR3 loop is CASSLVGQSSGNTIYF. For the CDR3, the DNA is TGTGCCAGCAGCTTGGTAGGACAGAGCTCTGGAAACACCATATATTTT. The full variable domain, in which reference TRBV5-6 and TRBJ1-3 provide the parts outside the CDR3, is DAGVTQSPTHLIKTRGQQVTLRCSPKSGHDTVSWYQQALGQGPQFIFQYYEEEERQRGNFPDRFSGHQFPNYSSELNVNALLLGDSALYLCASSLVGQSSGNTIYFGEGSWLTVV.

In this sample, this clone turned up once. The genes are TRBV2 and TRBJ1-2; D is unresolved. Germline lookup yields CDR1 SNHLY and CDR2 FYNNEI. This CDR3 is 13 amino acids long. V was pared by 9 bases and J by 8 bases, with 19 bases between. The CDR3 DNA sequence: TGTGCCAGGGGCCAGGAGATCGTCCAAGGCTACACCTTC. Translating it yields CARGQEIVQGYTF.

The chain employs TRBV5-6 and TRBJ2-7; no reliable D call. The germline V gene has CDR1 SGHDT and CDR2 YYEEEE. Trimming left V 4 bases short and J 0 bases short, with 20 bases between. This CDR3 is 17 amino acids long. CDR3 nucleotide sequence: TGTGCCAGCAGCCTAACAATGGGCCCGTATAGCTCCTACGAGCAGTACTTC. It translates to CASSLTMGPYSSYEQYF.

To note about this clone: Other DNA sequences from this sample encode an identical CDR3 as well. V is TRBV5-1 and J is TRBJ2-3; D remains unclear. The CDR3 contains 11 residues. Germline V gene lookup returns CDR1 SGHRS and CDR2 YFSETQ. V was clipped by 5 bases and J by 2 bases, with 3 bases between them. CDR3 amino acids: CASRSTDTQYF. The CDR3 DNA is TGCGCCAGCAGGTCCACAGATACGCAGTATTTT.

The chain is built from TRBV4-3 and TRBJ2-3; TRBD1 aligns across 9 bases. CDR1 LGHNA and CDR2 YSLEER come from the germline V gene. The CDR3 sequence is 15 residues long. Trimming took 1 base from V and 5 from J; bases not matched to a gene: 4. CDR3 residues: CASSQGTGVGDTQYF. CDR3 nucleotides: TGCGCCAGCAGCCAAGGGACAGGGGTGGGAGATACGCAGTATTTT.

This rearrangement joins TRBV7-2 to TRBJ2-7, with 13 bases lining up with TRBD2. Germline values: CDR1 SGHTA, CDR2 FQGNSA. The V segment lost 3 bases and the J segment 5 bases; nucleotides outside the gene matches: 4. This CDR3 has 15 amino acids. The CDR3 here is CASSFTTSGGDEQYF. The CDR3 DNA follows: TGTGCCAGCAGCTTTACCACTAGCGGGGGGGACGAGCAGTACTTC.

The sample holds one count of this clone. The CDR3 DNA follows: TGTGCCAGCTCACCACCCGGGACAGTTTCCGGGGAGCTGTTTTTT. It codes for CASSPPGTVSGELFF. The chain couples TRBV18 to TRBJ2-2; 7 bases agree with TRBD1. After removal of 0 bases from V and 6 bases from J, the junction contained 4 bases not matched to a gene. Germline V gene sequence: CDR1 KGHSH, CDR2 LQKENI. The CDR3 runs to 15 residues. Based on the CDR3 plus reference TRBV18 and TRBJ2-2, the full variable domain is NAGVMQNPRHLVRRRGQEARLRCSPMKGHSHVYWYRQLPEEGLKFMVYLQKENIIDESGMPKERFSAEFPKEGPSILRIQQVVRGDSAAYFCASSPPGTVSGELFFGEGSRLTVL.

This clone showed up just once. The CDR3 coding sequence is TGTGCCATCAGTGAGACGGGACAGTTCTCAAATGAGCAGTTCTTC. It is translated as CAISETGQFSNEQFF. The V gene is TRBV10-3, the J gene TRBJ2-1; 7 bases are a match to TRBD1. The ends lost 2 bases at V and 7 bases at J; junction bases unmatched: 8. Germline CDR1 and CDR2: ENHRY and SYGVKD. This CDR3 has 15 residues.

The chain couples TRBV15 to TRBJ2-7, with 13 positions matching TRBD2. Germline assignment: CDR1 LNHNV and CDR2 YYDKDF (reference sequence). J was trimmed by 2 bases and V by 6 bases; bases with no gene match: 4. CDR3 size: 15 residues. CDR3 sequence reads: CATSRGTSGTYEQYF. The CDR3 DNA sequence: TGTGCCACCAGTCGTGGGACTAGCGGGACCTACGAGCAGTACTTC.